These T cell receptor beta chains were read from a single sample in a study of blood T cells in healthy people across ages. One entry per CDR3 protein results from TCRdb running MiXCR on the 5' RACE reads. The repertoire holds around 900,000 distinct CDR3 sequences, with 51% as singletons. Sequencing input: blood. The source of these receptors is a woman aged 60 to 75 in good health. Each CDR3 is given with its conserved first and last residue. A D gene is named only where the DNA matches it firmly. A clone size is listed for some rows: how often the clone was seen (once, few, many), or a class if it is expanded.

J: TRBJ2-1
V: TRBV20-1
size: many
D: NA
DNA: TGCAGTGCGACCTATAGGGATGAGCAGTTCTTC
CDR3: CSATYRDEQFF

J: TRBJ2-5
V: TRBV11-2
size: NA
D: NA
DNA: TGTGCCAGCAGCGGGATTGAGGACGTGATGGTCCAAGAGACCCAGTACTTC
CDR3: CASSGIEDVMVQETQYF

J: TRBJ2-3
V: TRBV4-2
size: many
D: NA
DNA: TGTGCCAGCAGCCAAGATCCCAGTATTGGCACAGATACGCAGTATTTT
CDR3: CASSQDPSIGTDTQYF

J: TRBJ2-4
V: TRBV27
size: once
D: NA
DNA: TGTGCCAGCAGTCCTTCCAGCCGCAGATGGGGGGGCGGAATAGCCAAAAACATTCAGTACTTC
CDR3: CASSPSSRRWGGGIAKNIQYF

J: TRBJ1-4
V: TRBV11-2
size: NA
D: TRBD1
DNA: TGTGCCAGCAGCCAAGACAGGGGGCTTTATGAAAAACTGTTTTTT
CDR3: CASSQDRGLYEKLFF

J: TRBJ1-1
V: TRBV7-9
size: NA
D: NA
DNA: TGTGCCAGCAGCTTCGACTTGAGGGGGACCATGAACACTGAAGCTTTCTTT
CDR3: CASSFDLRGTMNTEAFF

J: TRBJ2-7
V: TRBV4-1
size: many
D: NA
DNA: TGCGCCAGCAGCCCACGTAGAGGTGGGTCCTACGAGCAGTACTTC
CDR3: CASSPRRGGSYEQYF

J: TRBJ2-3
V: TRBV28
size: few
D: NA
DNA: TGTGCCAGCAGTTTGCCGCAGGGACGGGAGTCCCTAGATACGCAGTATTTT
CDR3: CASSLPQGRESLDTQYF

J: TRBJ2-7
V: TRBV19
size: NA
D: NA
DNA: TGTGCCAGTAGTACACCCACAGGTTACGAGCAGTACTTC
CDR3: CASSTPTGYEQYF

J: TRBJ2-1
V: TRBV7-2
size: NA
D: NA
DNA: TGTGCCAGCAGCTCCGGGGCAGGGTCGAATGAGCAGTTCTTC
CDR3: CASSSGAGSNEQFF

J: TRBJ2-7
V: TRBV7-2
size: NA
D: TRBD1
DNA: TGTGCCAGCAGCCCGCACAAGACAGGGGGCGCCGACGAGCAGTACTTC
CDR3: CASSPHKTGGADEQYF

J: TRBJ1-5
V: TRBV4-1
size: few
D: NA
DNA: TGCGCCAGCAGCCAAGTGATCGGGGCAAGGGTTCAGCCCCAGCATTTT
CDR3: CASSQVIGARVQPQHF

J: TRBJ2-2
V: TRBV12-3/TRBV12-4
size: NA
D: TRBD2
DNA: TGTGCCAGCAGTTGGCTAGCGGTGAACACCGGGGAGCTGTTTTTT
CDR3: CASSWLAVNTGELFF

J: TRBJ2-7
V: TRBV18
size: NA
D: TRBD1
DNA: TGTGCCAGCCAACCGGGACAGGGGGCGTACGAGCAGTACTTC
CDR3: CASQPGQGAYEQYF

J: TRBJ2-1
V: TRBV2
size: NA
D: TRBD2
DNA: TGTGCCAGCAGTGAAGCGCTAGCGGGACTGGATGAGCAGTTCTTC
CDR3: CASSEALAGLDEQFF

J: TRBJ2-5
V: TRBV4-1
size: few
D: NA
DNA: TGCGCCAGCAGCCAAGTTCGGGGGTTGGGAGAGACCCAGTACTTC
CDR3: CASSQVRGLGETQYF

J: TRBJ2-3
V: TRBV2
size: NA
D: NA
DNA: TGTGCCAGCAGTGATGGGGACACTAACACAGATACGCAGTATTTT
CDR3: CASSDGDTNTDTQYF

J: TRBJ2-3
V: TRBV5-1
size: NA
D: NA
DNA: TGCGTCAGCAGCTTGGGATCTGGTCATACAGATACGCAGTATTTT
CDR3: CVSSLGSGHTDTQYF

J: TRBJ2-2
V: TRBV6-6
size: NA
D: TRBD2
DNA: TGTGCCAGCAGTAAGACTAGCGGGAGTTTTACCGGGGAGCTGTTTTTT
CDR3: CASSKTSGSFTGELFF

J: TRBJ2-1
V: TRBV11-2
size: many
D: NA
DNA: TGTGCCAGCAGCTACCTGCCGGGTGAGCAGTTCTTC
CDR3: CASSYLPGEQFF

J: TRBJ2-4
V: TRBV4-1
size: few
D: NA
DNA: TGCGCCAGCAGCCCGTGGGGAAGGAGGGAAGGAGACATTCAGTACTTC
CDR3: CASSPWGRREGDIQYF

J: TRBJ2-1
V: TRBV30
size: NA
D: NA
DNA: TGTGCCTGGAGTTCCCGCCCAGGGACCTCTCAGTTCTTC
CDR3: CAWSSRPGTSQFF

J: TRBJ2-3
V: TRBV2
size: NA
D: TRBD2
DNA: TGTGCCAGCAGCAGGGGACTAGCGGGAGGACCCAGCCGTACAGATACGCAGTATTTT
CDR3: CASSRGLAGGPSRTDTQYF

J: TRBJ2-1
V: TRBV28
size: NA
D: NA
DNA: TGTGCCAGCAGTTTAGGGACACTAAAATACAATGAGCAGTTCTTC
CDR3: CASSLGTLKYNEQFF

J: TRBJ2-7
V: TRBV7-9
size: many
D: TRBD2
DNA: TGTGCCAGCAGCTTAGGGACTAGCGGGAACGAGCAGTACTTC
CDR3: CASSLGTSGNEQYF

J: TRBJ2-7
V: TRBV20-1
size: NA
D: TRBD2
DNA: TGCAGTACTAGATCTAGCGGGAGAGGCGTCTACGAGCAGTACTTC
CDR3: CSTRSSGRGVYEQYF